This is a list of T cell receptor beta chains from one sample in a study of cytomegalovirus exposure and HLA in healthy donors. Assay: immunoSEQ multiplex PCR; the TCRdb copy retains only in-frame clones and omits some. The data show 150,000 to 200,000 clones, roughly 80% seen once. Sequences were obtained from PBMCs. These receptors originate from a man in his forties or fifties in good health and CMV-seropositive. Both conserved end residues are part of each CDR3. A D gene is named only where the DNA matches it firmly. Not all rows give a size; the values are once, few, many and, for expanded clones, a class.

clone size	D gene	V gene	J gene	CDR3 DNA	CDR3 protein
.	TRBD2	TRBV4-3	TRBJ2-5	TGCGCCAGCAGCCGATATTTAGCGGGGTCAGAGACCCAGTACTTC	CASSRYLAGSETQYF
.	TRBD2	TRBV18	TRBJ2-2	TGTGCCAGCCATAAGCGGGACTCCGGGGAGCTGTTTTTT	CASHKRDSGELFF
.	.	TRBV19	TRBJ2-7	TGTGCCAGTAGTATATCGCAGTCCTACGAGCAGTACTTC	CASSISQSYEQYF
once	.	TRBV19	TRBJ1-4	TGTGCCAGTAGTATGTGGCAGGGTAATGAAAAACTGTTTTTT	CASSMWQGNEKLFF
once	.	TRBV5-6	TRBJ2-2	TGTGCCAGCAGCTTCAGCGGGGAGCTGTTTTTT	CASSFSGELFF
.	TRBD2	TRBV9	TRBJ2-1	TGTGCCAGCAGCGTAGGGGGACTAAACAATGAGCAGTTCTTC	CASSVGGLNNEQFF
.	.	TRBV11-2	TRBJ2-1	TGTGCCAGCAGCGGGCTCGCGAGCTCCTACAATGAGCAGTTCTTC	CASSGLASSYNEQFF
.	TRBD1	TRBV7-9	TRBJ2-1	TGTGCCAGCAGCTTAGAGGGACAGCAGCAGTTCTTC	CASSLEGQQQFF
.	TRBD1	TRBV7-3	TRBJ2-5	TGTGCCAGCAGCTTGACAGGGAACCAAGAGACCCAGTACTTC	CASSLTGNQETQYF
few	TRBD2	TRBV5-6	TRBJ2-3	TGTGCCAGCAGGTCCCTAGCGGGAGATACGCAGTATTTT	CASRSLAGDTQYF
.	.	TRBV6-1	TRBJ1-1	TGTGCCAGCAGGCCCAGGTCTACCCAGCGGACTGAAGCTTTCTTT	CASRPRSTQRTEAFF
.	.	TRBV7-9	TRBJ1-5	TGTGCCAGCAGCCTGGACAGTAGTAATCAGCCCCAGCATTTT	CASSLDSSNQPQHF
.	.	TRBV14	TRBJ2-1	TGTGCCAGCAGCCAAGATGGAGGGATCTACAATGAGCAGTTCTTC	CASSQDGGIYNEQFF
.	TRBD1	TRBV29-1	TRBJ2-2	TGCAGCGTATTAAGGGACAGGTCAAACACCGGGGAGCTGTTTTTT	CSVLRDRSNTGELFF
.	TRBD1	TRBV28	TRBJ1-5	TGTGCCAGCAGTTTGGGGGGACAGGGGAATCAGCCCCAGCATTTT	CASSLGGQGNQPQHF